The 10 T cell receptor beta chains below were found in one sample sequenced in a study of a mutant IDH1 vaccine in newly diagnosed glioma. The antigens of these receptors remain unknown. Data came from immunoSEQ multiplex PCR; TCRdb stores just in-frame clones and leaves some out. The sample has 110,000 or so clones; under 90% are singletons. Sample time point: week 11, during vaccination. A 20-mer mutant IDH1 peptide at 300 ug was injected subcutaneously with topical imiquimod. This sample comprised PBMCs, obtained from a glioma patient whose treatment included an IDH1 peptide vaccine. All receptors come from a woman between 45 and 65 years old with glioma.

The rearrangement joins TRBV7-9 to TRBJ1-6; D is uncertain. V lost 2 bases and J 5 bases, leaving 13 bases between the germline ends. CDR1 is SEHNR, CDR2 FQNEAQ, per germline (reference sequence). This CDR3 has 16 amino acids. DNA of the CDR3: TGTGCCAGCAGCTTAAGATCGGCAGACCATAATTCACCCCTCCACTTT. This translates into CASSLRSADHNSPLHF.

J is TRBJ2-1 and V is TRBV4-1; D unresolved. Germline V gene sequence: CDR1 MGHRA, CDR2 YSYEKL. Trimming took 1 base from V and 6 from J, leaving 10 bases between them. The CDR3 sequence is 14 residues long. In DNA, the CDR3 is TGCGCCAGCAGCCAAGCGCCGAACGGCAATGAGCAGTTCTTC. This gives the protein CASSQAPNGNEQFF.

This clone was found once. The chain carries TRBV4-1 and TRBJ2-1, with 12 bases aligning to TRBD2. Germline loops: CDR1 MGHRA, CDR2 YSYEKL. The junction had 4 bases not matched to a gene; V was cut back by 1 base and J by 0 bases. The CDR3 is 18 amino acids. The CDR3 DNA follows: TGCGCCAGCAGCCAAGGAGGACTAGCGGGAAACTCCTACAATGAGCAGTTCTTC. It translates to CASSQGGLAGNSYNEQFF.

This chain connects TRBV11-3 to TRBJ1-6; 8 nucleotides align to TRBD1. The length of the CDR3 is 17 residues. V gave up 0 bases and J gave up 9 bases; unmatched junction bases: 10. In germline, CDR1 is SGHNT, CDR2 YENEEA. The CDR3, as DNA: TGTGCCAGCAGCTTAGAGCCCAGGGGGCCCCTCGCTTCACCCCTCCACTTT. It encodes CASSLEPRGPLASPLHF.

This rearrangement joins TRBV11-2 to TRBJ1-2; D unresolved. This CDR3 spans 13 amino acids. Germline CDR1 and CDR2: SGHAT and FQNNGV. Trimming removed 4 bases from V and 4 bases from J, with 10 bases in between. CDR3 in DNA: TGTGCCAGCAGCTCGGACGGCCTCTATGGCTACACCTTC. Protein sequence: CASSSDGLYGYTF. The entire variable domain, with the rest obtained from reference TRBV11-2 and TRBJ1-2, is as follows: EAGVAQSPRYKIIEKRQSVAFWCNPISGHATLYWYQQILGQGPKLLIQFQNNGVVDDSQLPKDRFSAERLKGVDSTLKIQPAKLEDSAVYLCASSSDGLYGYTFGSGTRLTVV.

The CDR3 coding sequence is TGTGCCAGCAGCCAAGATCGGTATGGCTACACCTTC. Translating gives CASSQDRYGYTF. The V call is TRBV4-2, the J call TRBJ1-2; no clear D. V was shortened by 0 bases and J by 5 bases, with 4 bases between the two germline ends. CDR1 and CDR2 (germline): LGHNA, YNFKEQ. CDR3 length: 12 amino acids.

The genes are TRBV9 and TRBJ2-2, with D possibly matching TRBD1 (7 bases). The CDR3 is 17 amino acids. Deletions cut 4 bases from V and 6 bases from J, with 22 bases between. In germline, CDR1 is SGDLS, CDR2 YYNGEE. CDR3 nucleotide sequence: TGTGCCAGCAGCCTACCAGGAGGAGGGGGCATTCCCGGGGAGCTGTTTTTT. It is translated as CASSLPGGGGIPGELFF.

The V and J genes are TRBV18 and TRBJ2-3; TRBD2 aligns across 8 bases. CDR1 and CDR2 from the germline V gene are KGHSH and LQKENI. Trimming took 5 bases from V and 1 from J; bases not matched to a gene: 5. The CDR3 covers 15 residues. The CDR3 protein is CASSRATSGTDTQYF. In nucleotides, the CDR3 is TGTGCCAGCTCAAGAGCGACTAGCGGCACAGATACGCAGTATTTT. Using reference TRBV18 and TRBJ2-3 for the parts outside the CDR3, the full variable domain is NAGVMQNPRHLVRRRGQEARLRCSPMKGHSHVYWYRQLPEEGLKFMVYLQKENIIDESGMPKERFSAEFPKEGPSILRIQQVVRGDSAAYFCASSRATSGTDTQYFGPGTRLTVL.

The chain has TRBV7-8 and TRBJ1-1, with D possibly being TRBD1 (5 bases). Per germline, CDR1 SGHVS and CDR2 FQNEAQ. Trimming took 4 bases from V and 1 from J, leaving 10 bases between them. The CDR3 has 14 amino acids. CDR3 protein: CASSSLTGNTEAFF. CDR3 nucleotide sequence: TGTGCCAGCAGCTCCCTAACAGGGAACACTGAAGCTTTCTTT.

The V call is TRBV7-8, the J call TRBJ1-5; D is unclear. The germline gives CDR1 SGHVS, CDR2 FQNEAQ. CDR3 length: 14 residues. V was pared by 3 bases and J by 2 bases, with 8 bases between. This chain's CDR3 is CASSLGPGNQPQHF. Here the CDR3 DNA reads TGTGCCAGCAGCTTGGGCCCCGGCAATCAGCCCCAGCATTTT.